This T cell receptor (beta chain) came from a study of T cells expressing NK-cell markers. As for the study in general: TCR beta repertoires came from sorted CD3+CD56+NKG2C+, CD3+CD56+NKG2C- and CD3+CD56-NKG2C+ T cells.

TCRdb re-analyzed the 5' RACE reads; it lists each CDR3 protein once, without DNA. The ten most abundant clones cover over 1.1% of a sample with about 460,000 distinct CDR3 sequences. The sequence came from a woman between 50 and 59 years old in good health. Input material: blood T cells: a sorted CD56 or NKG2C T cell subset, CD4+ or CD8+ T cells, or bulk PBMC T cells (not recorded which).

Here the CDR3 reads CASSLPGTLTNQYF. This chain joins TRBV28 and TRBJ2-7; the D gene TCRdb calls, TRBD1, cannot be checked with no DNA. Germline V gene lookup returns CDR1 MDHEN and CDR2 SYDVKM. The CDR3 runs 14 residues.